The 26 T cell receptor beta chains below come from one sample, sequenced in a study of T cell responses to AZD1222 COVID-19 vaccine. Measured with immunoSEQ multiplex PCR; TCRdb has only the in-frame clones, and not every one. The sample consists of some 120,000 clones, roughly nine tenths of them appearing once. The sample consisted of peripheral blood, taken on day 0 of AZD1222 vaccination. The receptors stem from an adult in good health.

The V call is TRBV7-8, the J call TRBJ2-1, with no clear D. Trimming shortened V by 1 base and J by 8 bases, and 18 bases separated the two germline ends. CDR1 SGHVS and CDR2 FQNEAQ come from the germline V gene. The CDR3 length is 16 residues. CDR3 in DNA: TGTGCCAGCAGCTTAGAGAGAATCTACATGTATCATGAGCAGTTCTTC. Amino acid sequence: CASSLERIYMYHEQFF. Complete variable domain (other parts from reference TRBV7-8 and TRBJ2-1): GAGVSQSPRYKVAKRGQDVALRCDPISGHVSLFWYQQALGQGPEFLTYFQNEAQLDKSGLPSDRFFAERPEGSVSTLKIQRTQQEDSAVYLCASSLERIYMYHEQFFGPGTRLTVL.

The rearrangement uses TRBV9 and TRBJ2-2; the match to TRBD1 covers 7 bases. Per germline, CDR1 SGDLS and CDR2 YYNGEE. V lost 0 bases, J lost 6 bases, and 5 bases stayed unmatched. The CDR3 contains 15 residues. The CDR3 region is CASSVVDRVPGELFF. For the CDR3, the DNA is TGTGCCAGCAGCGTAGTCGACAGGGTACCCGGGGAGCTGTTTTTT.

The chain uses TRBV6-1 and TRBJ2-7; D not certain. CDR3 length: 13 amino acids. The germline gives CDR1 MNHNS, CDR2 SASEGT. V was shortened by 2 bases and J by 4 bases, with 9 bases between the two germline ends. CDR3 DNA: TGTGCCAGCAGTGAAAGGAACCCATACGAGCAGTACTTC. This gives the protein CASSERNPYEQYF.

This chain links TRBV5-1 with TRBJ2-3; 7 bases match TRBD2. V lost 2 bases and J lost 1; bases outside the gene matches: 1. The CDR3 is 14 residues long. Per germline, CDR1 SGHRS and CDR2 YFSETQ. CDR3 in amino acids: CASSFAGGTDTQYF. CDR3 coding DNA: TGCGCCAGCAGCTTTGCGGGGGGCACAGATACGCAGTATTTT. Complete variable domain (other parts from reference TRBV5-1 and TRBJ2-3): KAGVTQTPRYLIKTRGQQVTLSCSPISGHRSVSWYQQTPGQGLQFLFEYFSETQRNKGNFPGRFSGRQFSNSRSEMNVSTLELGDSALYLCASSFAGGTDTQYFGPGTRLTVL.

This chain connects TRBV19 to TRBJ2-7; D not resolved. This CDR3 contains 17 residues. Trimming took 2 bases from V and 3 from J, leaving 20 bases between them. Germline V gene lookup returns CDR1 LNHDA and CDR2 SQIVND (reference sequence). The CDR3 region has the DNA TGTGCCAGTAGTATAACCCTCCCGTCGGGCGGCTACTACGAGCAGTACTTC. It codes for CASSITLPSGGYYEQYF.

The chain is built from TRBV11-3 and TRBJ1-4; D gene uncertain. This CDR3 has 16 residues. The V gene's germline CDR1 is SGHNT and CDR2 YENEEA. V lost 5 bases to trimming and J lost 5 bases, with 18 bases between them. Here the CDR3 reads CASSPEGGSRNEKLFF. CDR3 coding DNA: TGTGCCAGCAGCCCCGAGGGAGGAAGTAGAAATGAAAAACTGTTTTTT.

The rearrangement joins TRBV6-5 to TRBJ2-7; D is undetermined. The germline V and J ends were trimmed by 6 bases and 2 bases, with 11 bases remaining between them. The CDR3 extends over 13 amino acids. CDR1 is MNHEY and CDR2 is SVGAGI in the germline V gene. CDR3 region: CASSPRSTYEQYF. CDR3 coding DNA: TGTGCCAGCAGCCCCAGGAGTACCTACGAGCAGTACTTC.

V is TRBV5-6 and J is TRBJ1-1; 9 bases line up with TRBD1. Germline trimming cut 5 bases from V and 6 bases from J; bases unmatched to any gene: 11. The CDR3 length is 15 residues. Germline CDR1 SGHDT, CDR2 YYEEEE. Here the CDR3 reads CASSHGDRDFAEAFF. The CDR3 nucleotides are TGTGCCAGCAGTCATGGGGACAGGGATTTTGCTGAAGCTTTCTTT.

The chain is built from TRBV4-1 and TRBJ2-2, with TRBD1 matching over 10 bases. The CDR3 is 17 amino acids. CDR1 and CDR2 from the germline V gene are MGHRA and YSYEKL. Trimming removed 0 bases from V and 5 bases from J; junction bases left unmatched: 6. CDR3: CASSQDRDRGATGELFF. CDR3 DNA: TGCGCCAGCAGCCAAGATAGGGACAGGGGAGCGACCGGGGAGCTGTTTTTT.

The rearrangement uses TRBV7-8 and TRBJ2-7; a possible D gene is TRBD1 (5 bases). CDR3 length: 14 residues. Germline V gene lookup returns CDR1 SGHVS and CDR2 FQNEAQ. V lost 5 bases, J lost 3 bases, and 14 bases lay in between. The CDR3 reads CASSGRQLRYEQYF. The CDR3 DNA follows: TGTGCCAGCAGCGGACGACAGCTCCGCTACGAGCAGTACTTC.

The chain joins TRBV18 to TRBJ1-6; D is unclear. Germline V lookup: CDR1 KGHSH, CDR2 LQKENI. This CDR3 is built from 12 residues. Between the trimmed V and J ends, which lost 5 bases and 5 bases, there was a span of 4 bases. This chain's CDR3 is CASSRNNSPLHF. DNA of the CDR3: TGTGCCAGCTCAAGGAATAATTCACCCCTCCACTTT. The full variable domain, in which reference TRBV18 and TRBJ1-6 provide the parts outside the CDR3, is NAGVMQNPRHLVRRRGQEARLRCSPMKGHSHVYWYRQLPEEGLKFMVYLQKENIIDESGMPKERFSAEFPKEGPSILRIQQVVRGDSAAYFCASSRNNSPLHFGNGTRLTVT.

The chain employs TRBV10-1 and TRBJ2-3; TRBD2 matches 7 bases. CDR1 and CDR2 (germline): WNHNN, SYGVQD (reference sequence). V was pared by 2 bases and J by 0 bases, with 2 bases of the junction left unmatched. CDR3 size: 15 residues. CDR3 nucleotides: TGCGCCAGCAGTGAGGGACTAGTAAGCACAGATACGCAGTATTTT. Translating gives CASSEGLVSTDTQYF.

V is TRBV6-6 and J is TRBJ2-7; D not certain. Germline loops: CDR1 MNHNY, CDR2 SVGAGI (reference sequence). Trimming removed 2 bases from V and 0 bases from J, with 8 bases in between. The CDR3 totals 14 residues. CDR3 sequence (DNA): TGTGCCAGCAGTTACGAGCCTAGCTCCTACGAGCAGTACTTC. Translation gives CASSYEPSSYEQYF.

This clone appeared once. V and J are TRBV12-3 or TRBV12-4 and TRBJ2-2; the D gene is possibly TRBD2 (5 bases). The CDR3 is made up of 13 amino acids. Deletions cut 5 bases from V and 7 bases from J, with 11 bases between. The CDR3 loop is CASSPRGVGELFF. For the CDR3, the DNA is TGTGCCAGCAGTCCACGGGGAGTCGGGGAGCTGTTTTTT.

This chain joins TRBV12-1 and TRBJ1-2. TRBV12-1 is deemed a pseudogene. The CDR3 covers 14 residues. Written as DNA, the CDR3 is TGTGCCAGCAGTAGGGTCATGGGTATCGATGGCTACACCTTC. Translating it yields CASSRVMGIDGYTF.

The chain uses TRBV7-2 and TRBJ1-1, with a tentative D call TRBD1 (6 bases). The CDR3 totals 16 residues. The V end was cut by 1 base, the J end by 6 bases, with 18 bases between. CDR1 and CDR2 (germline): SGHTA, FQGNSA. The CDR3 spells CASSLGPYRVASEAFF. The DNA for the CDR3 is TGTGCCAGCAGCTTAGGCCCGTACAGGGTGGCTTCTGAAGCTTTCTTT.

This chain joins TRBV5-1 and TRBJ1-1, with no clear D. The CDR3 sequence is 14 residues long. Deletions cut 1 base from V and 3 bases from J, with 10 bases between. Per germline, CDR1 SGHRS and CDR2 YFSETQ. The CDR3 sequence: CASSLNTADTEAFF. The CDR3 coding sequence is TGCGCCAGCAGCTTGAATACAGCCGACACTGAAGCTTTCTTT.

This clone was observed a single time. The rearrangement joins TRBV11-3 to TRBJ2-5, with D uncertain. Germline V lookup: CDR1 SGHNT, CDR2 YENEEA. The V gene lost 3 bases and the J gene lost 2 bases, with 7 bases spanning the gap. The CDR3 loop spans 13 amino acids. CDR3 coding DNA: TGTGCCAGCAGCTTGTTTCGGCAAGAGACCCAGTACTTC. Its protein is CASSLFRQETQYF.

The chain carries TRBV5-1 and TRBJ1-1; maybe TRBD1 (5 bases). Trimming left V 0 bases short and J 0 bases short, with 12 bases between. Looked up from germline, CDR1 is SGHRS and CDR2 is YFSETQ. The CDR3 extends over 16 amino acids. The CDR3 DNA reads TGCGCCAGCAGCTTGGCGGTGGGGGGAGTGAACACTGAAGCTTTCTTT. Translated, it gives CASSLAVGGVNTEAFF.

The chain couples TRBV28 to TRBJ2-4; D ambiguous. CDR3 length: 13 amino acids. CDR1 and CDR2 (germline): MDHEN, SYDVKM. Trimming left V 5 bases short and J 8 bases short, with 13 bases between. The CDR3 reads CASSIPPRDIQYF. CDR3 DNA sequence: TGTGCCAGCAGTATCCCCCCAAGGGACATTCAGTACTTC.

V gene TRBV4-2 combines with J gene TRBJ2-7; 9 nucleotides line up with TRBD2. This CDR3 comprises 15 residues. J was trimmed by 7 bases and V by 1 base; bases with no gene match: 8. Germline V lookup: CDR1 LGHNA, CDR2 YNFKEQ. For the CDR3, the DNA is TGTGCCAGCAGCCAAGTAAGTAGCGGGGGAGTTGAGCAGTACTTC. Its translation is CASSQVSSGGVEQYF.

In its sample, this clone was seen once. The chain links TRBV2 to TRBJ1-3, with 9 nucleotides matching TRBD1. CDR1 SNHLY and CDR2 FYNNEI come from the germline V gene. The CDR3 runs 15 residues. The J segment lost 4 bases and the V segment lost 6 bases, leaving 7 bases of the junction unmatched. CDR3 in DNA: TGTGCCAGCAGCCCACAGGGGGCGAGAGGAAACACCATATATTTT. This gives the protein CASSPQGARGNTIYF. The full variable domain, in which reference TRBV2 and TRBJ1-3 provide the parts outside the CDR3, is EPEVTQTPSHQVTQMGQEVILRCVPISNHLYFYWYRQILGQKVEFLVSFYNNEISEKSEIFDDQFSVERPDGSNFTLKIRSTKLEDSAMYFCASSPQGARGNTIYFGEGSWLTVV.

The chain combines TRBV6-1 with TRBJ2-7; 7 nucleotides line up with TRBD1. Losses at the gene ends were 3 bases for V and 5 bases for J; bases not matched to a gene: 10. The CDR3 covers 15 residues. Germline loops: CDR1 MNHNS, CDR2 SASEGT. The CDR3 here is CASSDGDRASNEQYF. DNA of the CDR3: TGTGCCAGCAGTGATGGAGACAGGGCATCTAACGAGCAGTACTTC.

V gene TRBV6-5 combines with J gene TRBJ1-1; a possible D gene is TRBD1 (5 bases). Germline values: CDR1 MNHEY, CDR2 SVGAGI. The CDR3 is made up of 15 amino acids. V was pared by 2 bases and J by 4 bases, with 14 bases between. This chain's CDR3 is CASSYRGGEGTEAFF. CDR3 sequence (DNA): TGTGCCAGCAGTTACCGTGGAGGGGAGGGCACTGAAGCTTTCTTT.

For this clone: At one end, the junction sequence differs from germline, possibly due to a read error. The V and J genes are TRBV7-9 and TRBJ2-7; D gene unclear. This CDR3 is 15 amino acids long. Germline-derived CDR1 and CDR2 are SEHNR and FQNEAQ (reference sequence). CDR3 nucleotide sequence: TGTGCCAGCAGCTCCGCCATAACAGATTCCTCCGAGCAGTACTTC. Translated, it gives CASSSAITDSSEQYF.

CDR3 sequence (DNA): TGTGCCAGCAGCTTCGACGGGGGCAGAAACGAGCAGTACTTC. Translation: CASSFDGGRNEQYF. The chain joins TRBV5-4 to TRBJ2-7; D is possibly TRBD1 or TRBD2 (6 bases each). From germline, CDR1 is SGHNT and CDR2 YYREEE (reference sequence). This CDR3 has 14 residues. The ends were cut back, 2 bases at V and 5 bases at J, with 14 bases in the middle.